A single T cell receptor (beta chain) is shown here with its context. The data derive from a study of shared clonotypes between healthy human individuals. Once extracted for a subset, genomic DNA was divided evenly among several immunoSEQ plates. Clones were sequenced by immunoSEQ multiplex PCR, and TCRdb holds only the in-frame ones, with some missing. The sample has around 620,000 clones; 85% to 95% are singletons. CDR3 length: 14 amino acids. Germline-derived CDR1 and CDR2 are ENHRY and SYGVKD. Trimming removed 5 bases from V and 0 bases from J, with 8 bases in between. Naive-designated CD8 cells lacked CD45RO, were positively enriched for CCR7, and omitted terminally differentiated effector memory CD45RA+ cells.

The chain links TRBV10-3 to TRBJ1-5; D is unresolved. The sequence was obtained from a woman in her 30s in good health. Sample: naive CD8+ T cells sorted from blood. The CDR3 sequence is CAISRTDSNQPQHF. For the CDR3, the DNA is TGTGCCATCAGTCGGACGGATAGCAATCAGCCCCAGCATTTT.